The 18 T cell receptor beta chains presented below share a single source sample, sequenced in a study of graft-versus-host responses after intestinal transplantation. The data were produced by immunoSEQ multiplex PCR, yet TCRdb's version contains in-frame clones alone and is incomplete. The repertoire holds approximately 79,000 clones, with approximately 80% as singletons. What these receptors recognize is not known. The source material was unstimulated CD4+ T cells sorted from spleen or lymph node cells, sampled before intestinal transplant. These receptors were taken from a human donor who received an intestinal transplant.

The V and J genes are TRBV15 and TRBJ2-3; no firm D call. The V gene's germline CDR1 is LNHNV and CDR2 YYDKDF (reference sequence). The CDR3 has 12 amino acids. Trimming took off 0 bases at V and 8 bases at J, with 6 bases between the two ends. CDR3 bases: TGTGCCACCAGCAGAGATCGGGTTACGCAGTATTTT. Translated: CATSRDRVTQYF.

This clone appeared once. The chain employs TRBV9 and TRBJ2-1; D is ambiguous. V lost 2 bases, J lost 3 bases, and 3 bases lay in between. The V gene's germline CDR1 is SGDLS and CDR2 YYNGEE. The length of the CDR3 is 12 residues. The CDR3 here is CASSVGYNEQFF. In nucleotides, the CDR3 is TGTGCCAGCAGCGTCGGCTACAATGAGCAGTTCTTC.

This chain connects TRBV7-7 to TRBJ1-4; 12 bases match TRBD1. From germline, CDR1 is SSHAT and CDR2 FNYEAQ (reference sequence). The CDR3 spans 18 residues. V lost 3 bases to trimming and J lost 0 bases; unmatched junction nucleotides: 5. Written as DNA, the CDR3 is TGTGCCAGCAGCTTCCGGGACAGGGGGCGTTCAACTAATGAAAAACTGTTTTTT. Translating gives CASSFRDRGRSTNEKLFF. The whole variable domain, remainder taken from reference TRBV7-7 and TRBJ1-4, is GAGVSQSPRYKVTKRGQDVTLRCDPISSHATLYWYQQALGQGPEFLTYFNYEAQPDKSGLPSDRFSAERPEGSISTLTIQRTEQRDSAMYRCASSFRDRGRSTNEKLFFGSGTQLSVL.

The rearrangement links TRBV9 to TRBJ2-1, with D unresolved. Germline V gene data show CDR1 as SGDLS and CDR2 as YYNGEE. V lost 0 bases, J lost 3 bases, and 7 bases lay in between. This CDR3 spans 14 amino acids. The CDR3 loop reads CASSVGSSYNEQFF. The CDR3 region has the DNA TGTGCCAGCAGCGTAGGTAGCAGCTACAATGAGCAGTTCTTC.

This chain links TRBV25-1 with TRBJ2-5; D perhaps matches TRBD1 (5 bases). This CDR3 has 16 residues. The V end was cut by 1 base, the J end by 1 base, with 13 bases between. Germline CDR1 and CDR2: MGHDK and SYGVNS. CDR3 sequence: CASSEWVQASQETQYF. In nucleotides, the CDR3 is TGTGCCAGCAGTGAATGGGTACAGGCGTCCCAAGAGACCCAGTACTTC.

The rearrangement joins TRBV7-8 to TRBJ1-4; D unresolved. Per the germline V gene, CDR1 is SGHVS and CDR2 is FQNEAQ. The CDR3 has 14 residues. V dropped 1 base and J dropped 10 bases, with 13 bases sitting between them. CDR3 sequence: CASSLVTRDGKLFF. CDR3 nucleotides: TGTGCCAGCAGCTTAGTTACTAGGGATGGAAAACTGTTTTTT.

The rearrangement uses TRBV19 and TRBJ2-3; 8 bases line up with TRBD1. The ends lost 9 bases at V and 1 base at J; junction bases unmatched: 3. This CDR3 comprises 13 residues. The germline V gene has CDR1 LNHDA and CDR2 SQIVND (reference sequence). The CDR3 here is CASKTGGTDTQYF. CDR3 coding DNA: TGTGCCAGCAAGACAGGGGGCACAGATACGCAGTATTTT.

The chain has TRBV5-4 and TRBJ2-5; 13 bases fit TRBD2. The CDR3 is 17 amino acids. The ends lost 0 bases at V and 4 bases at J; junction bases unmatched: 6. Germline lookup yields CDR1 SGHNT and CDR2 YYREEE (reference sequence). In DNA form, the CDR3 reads TGTGCCAGCAGCTTGGTGGAACTAGCGGGAGGGGGAGAGACCCAGTACTTC. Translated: CASSLVELAGGGETQYF. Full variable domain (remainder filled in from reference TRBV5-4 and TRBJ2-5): ETGVTQSPTHLIKTRGQQVTLRCSSQSGHNTVSWYQQALGQGPQFIFQYYREEENGRGNFPPRFSGLQFPNYSSELNVNALELDDSALYLCASSLVELAGGGETQYFGPGTRLLVL.

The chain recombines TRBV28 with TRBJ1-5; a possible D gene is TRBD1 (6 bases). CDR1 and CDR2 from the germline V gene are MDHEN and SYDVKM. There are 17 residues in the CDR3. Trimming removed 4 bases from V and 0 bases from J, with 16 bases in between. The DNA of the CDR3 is TGTGCCAGCAGTTCCCGCGTGGGGACAAGTAGCAATCAGCCCCAGCATTTT. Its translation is CASSSRVGTSSNQPQHF.

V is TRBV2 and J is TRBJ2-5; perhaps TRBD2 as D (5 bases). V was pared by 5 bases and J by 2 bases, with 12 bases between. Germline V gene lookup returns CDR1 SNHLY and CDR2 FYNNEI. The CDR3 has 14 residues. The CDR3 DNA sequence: TGTGCCAGCAGTCTTGAGCGGATGCAAGAGACCCAGTACTTC. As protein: CASSLERMQETQYF.

The CDR3 sequence is CASSLTSGGAGEQFF. CDR3 bases: TGTGCCAGCAGCCTTACTAGCGGGGGGGCCGGTGAGCAGTTCTTC. The rearrangement joins TRBV11-2 to TRBJ2-1; 13 nucleotides match TRBD2. V was pared by 5 bases and J by 9 bases, with 7 bases of the junction left unmatched. CDR1 and CDR2 (germline): SGHAT, FQNNGV. This CDR3 contains 15 residues.

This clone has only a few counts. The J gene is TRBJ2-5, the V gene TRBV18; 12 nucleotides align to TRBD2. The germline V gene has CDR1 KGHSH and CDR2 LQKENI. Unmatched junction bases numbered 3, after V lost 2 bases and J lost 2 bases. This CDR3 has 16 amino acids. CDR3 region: CASSPSLAGGQETQYF. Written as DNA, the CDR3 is TGTGCCAGCTCACCAAGCCTAGCGGGGGGGCAAGAGACCCAGTACTTC.

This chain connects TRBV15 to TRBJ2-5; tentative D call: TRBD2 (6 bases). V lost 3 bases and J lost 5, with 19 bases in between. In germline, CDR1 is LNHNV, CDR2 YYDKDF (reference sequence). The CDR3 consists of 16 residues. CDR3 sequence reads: CATSRSSPRAGETQYF. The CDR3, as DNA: TGTGCCACCAGCAGGTCTAGCCCCCGGGCGGGGGAGACCCAGTACTTC. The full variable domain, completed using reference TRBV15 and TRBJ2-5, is DAMVIQNPRYQVTQFGKPVTLSCSQTLNHNVMYWYQQKSSQAPKLLFHYYDKDFNNEADTPDNFQSRRPNTSFCFLDIRSPGLGDTAMYLCATSRSSPRAGETQYFGPGTRLLVL.

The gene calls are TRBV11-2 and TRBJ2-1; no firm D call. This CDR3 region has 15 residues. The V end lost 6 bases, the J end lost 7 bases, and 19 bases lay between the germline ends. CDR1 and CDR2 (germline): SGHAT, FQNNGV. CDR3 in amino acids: CASSLLVLNGNEQFF. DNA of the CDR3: TGTGCCAGCAGTTTGTTGGTGCTTAACGGTAATGAGCAGTTCTTC.

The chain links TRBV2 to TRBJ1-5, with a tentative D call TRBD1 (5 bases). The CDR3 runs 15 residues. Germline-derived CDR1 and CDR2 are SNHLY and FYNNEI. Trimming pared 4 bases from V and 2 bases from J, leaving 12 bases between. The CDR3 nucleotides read TGTGCCAGCAGTGGGGGTTTAGGGGGCAATCAGCCCCAGCATTTT. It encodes CASSGGLGGNQPQHF.

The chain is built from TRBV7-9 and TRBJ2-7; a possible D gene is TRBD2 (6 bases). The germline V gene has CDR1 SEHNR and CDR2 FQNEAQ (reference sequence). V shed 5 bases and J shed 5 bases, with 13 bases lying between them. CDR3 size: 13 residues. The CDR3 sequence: CASSLAGQDEQYF. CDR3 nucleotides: TGTGCCAGCAGCCTGGCGGGGCAGGACGAGCAGTACTTC.

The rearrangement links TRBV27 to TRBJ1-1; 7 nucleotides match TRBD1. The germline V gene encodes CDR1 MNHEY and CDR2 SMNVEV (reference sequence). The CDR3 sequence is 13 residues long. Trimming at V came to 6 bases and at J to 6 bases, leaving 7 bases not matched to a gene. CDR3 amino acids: CASSQQGTAEAFF. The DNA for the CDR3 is TGTGCCAGCAGCCAACAGGGGACGGCTGAAGCTTTCTTT.

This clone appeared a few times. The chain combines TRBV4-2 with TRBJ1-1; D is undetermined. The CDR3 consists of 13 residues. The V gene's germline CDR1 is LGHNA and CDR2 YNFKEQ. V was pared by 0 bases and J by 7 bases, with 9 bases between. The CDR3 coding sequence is TGTGCCAGCAGCCAAGATAGAGGCAGTGAAGCTTTCTTT. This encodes CASSQDRGSEAFF.